These 10 T cell receptor beta chains came from one sample sequenced in a study of T cells in Graves' hyperthyroidism and ophthalmopathy. TCR beta CDR3 regions were amplified from RNA. The HTBI primer set served for first-round RT-PCR of the TCR CDR3. TCRdb fed the multiplex PCR reads into MiXCR, producing one record per CDR3 protein. Of roughly 650,000 distinct CDR3 sequences in the sample, approximately 15% were seen once. Sequenced material: blood. These receptors were taken from a woman in her 40s with Graves' ophthalmopathy.

Many counts were recorded for this clonotype. This rearrangement joins TRBV3-1 to TRBJ2-7; unclear D gene. Germline assignment: CDR1 LGHDT and CDR2 YNNKEL (reference sequence). The germline V and J ends were trimmed by 1 base and 0 bases, with 10 bases remaining between them. This CDR3 contains 15 residues. The CDR3 DNA is TGTGCCAGCAGCCAAGTAGACGGCACCTCCTACGAGCAGTACTTC. The encoded protein is CASSQVDGTSYEQYF.

This clonotype has ten or more counts. The V call is TRBV28, the J call TRBJ1-1; D is unresolved. V was trimmed by 6 bases and J by 5 bases, leaving 10 bases between them. CDR3 length equals 12 residues. In germline, CDR1 is MDHEN, CDR2 SYDVKM. CDR3 nucleotides: TGTGCCAGCAGAGTTCATGGGACTGAAGCTTTCTTT. This translates into CASRVHGTEAFF.

This clonotype was counted ten times or more. The V call is TRBV30, the J call TRBJ2-3; D not resolved. Trimming pared 2 bases from V and 2 bases from J, leaving 2 bases between. The CDR3 is 11 amino acids. Germline V gives CDR1 GTSNPN, CDR2 SVGIG (reference sequence). The CDR3 nucleotides read TGTGCCTGGAGTTCCACAGATACGCAGTATTTT. This encodes CAWSSTDTQYF.

This clonotype was counted a few times. A single base separates this from a much larger clone, so it may be a read error. The rearrangement links TRBV6-4 to TRBJ1-2, with D tentatively TRBD1 (6 bases). Per germline, CDR1 MRHNA and CDR2 SNTAGT. The CDR3 runs 15 residues. CDR3 nucleotides: TGTGCCAGCGGCCCTCCCCAAGGGGGTAACTATAGCTACACCTTC. Its protein product is CASGPPQGGNYSYTF.

Comment on this clonotype: A much larger clone is a single base away; this may be a read error. The rearrangement uses TRBV14 and TRBJ2-1; TRBD1 aligns across 7 bases. Germline values: CDR1 SGHDN, CDR2 FVKESK. The CDR3 is made up of 19 amino acids. With 5 bases clipped from V and 4 bases from J, the junction kept 20 bases outside the gene matches. The CDR3 sequence: CASSFRDSGRSVLYNEQFF. The CDR3 DNA sequence: TGTGCCAGCAGCTTCCGGGACAGTGGGCGATCCGTACTATACAATGAGCAGTTCTTC.

This clonotype was seen only a few times. The V gene is TRBV16, the J gene TRBJ1-1; D unresolved. V was trimmed by 0 bases and J by 1 base, leaving 3 bases between them. This CDR3 is built from 13 residues. CDR1 KGHSY and CDR2 FQNENV come from the germline V gene. Written as DNA, the CDR3 is TGTGCCAGCAGCCAATCGACGAACACTGAAGCTTTCTTT. This codes for CASSQSTNTEAFF. Complete variable domain (other parts from reference TRBV16 and TRBJ1-1): GEEVAQTPKHLVRGEGQKAKLYCAPIKGHSYVFWYQQVLKNEFKFLISFQNENVFDETGMPKERFSAKCLPNSPCSLEIQATKLEDSAVYFCASSQSTNTEAFFGQGTRLTVV.

The chain couples TRBV10-3 to TRBJ2-2; D uncertain. Germline values: CDR1 ENHRY, CDR2 SYGVKD. With 0 bases removed from V and 2 bases from J, the gap between germline ends came to 13 bases. The CDR3 has 17 amino acids. The CDR3 DNA sequence: TGTGCCATCAGTGAGTCGAATTCTAATCTAAACACCGGGGAGCTGTTTTTT. It encodes CAISESNSNLNTGELFF.

The chain links TRBV5-1 to TRBJ1-2; D uncertain. Germline V lookup: CDR1 SGHRS, CDR2 YFSETQ. The CDR3 totals 14 residues. V was clipped by 5 bases and J by 4 bases, with 15 bases between them. The CDR3 reads CASRPGQEVYGYTF. The CDR3 region has the DNA TGCGCCAGCAGACCCGGCCAGGAGGTCTATGGCTACACCTTC.

The chain couples TRBV19 to TRBJ1-1; a possible D gene is TRBD1 (6 bases). V was clipped by 4 bases and J by 1 base, with 10 bases between them. CDR1 and CDR2 from the germline V gene are LNHDA and SQIVND (reference sequence). The CDR3 extends over 14 amino acids. CDR3 nucleotides: TGTGCCAGTAGTACTCTAGGGGGGAACACTGAAGCTTTCTTT. This sequence encodes CASSTLGGNTEAFF.

This clonotype was observed a handful of times. V gene TRBV12-3 or TRBV12-4 combines with J gene TRBJ1-2; D is uncertain. The CDR3 spans 14 residues. The V gene lost 7 bases and the J gene lost 0 bases, with 12 bases spanning the gap. The CDR3 nucleotides read TGTGCCAGCACCCGCAGCCAGTCTAACTATGGCTACACCTTC. As protein: CASTRSQSNYGYTF.